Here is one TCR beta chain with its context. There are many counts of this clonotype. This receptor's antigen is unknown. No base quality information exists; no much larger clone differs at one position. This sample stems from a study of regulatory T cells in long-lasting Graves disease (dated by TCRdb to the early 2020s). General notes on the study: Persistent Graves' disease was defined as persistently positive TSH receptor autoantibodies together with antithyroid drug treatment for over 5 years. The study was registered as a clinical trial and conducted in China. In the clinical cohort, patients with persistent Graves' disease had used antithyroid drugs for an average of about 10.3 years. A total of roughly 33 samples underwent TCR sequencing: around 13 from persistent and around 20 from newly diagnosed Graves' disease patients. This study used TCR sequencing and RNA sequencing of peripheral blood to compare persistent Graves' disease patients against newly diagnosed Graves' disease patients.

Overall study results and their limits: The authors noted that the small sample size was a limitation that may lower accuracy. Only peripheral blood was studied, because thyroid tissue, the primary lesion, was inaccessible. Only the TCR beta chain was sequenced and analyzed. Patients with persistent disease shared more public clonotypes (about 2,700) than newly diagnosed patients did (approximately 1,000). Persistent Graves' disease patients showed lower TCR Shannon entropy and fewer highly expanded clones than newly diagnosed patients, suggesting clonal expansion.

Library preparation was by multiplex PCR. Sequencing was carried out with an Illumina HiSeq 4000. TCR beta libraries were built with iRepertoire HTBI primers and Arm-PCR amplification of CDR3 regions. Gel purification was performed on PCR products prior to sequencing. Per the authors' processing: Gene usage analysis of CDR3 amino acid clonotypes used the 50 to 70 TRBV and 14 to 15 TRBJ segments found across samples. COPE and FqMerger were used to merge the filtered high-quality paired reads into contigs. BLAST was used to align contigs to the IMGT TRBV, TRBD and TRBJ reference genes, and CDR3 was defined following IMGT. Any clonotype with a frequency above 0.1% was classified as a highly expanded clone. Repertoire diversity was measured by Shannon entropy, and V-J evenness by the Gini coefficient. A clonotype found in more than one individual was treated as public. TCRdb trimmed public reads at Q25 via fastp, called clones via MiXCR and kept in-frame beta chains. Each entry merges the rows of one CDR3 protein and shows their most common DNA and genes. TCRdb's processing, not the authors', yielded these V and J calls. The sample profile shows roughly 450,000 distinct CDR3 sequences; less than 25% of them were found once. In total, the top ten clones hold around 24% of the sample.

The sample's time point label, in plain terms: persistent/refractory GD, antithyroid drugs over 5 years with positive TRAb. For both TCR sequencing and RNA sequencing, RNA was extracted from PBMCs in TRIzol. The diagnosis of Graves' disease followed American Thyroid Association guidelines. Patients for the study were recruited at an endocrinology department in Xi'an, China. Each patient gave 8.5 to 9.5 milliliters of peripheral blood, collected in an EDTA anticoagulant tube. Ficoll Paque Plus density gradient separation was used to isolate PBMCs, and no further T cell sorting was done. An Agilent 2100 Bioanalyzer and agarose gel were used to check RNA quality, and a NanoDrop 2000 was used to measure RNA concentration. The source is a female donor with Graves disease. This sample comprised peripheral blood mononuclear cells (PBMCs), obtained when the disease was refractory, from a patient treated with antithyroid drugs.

The DNA sequence is TGTGCCAGCAGTGTTGCGGGGACCCGCCGGGAGACCCAGTACTTC. This codes for CASSVAGTRRETQYF. The chain was built from TRBV2 and TRBJ2-5; TRBD2 is possibly the D segment (6 matching bases). Deletion took 4 bases off V and 5 bases off J, with a span of 17 bases between the germline ends. Spanning cysteine to phenylalanine, the CDR3 consists of 15 amino acids. CDR3 DNA only is kept here, 45 bases in frame from base 1. CDR1 and CDR2, looked up from the germline V gene, are SNHLY and FYNNEI.